A single sample gave rise to the 17 T cell receptor beta chains below, sequenced in a study of blood T cells in healthy people across ages. PCR was performed a second time for roughly 7 to 12 cycles using a sample-barcoded 5' primer and a J-beta primer mix. Each CDR3 protein gets one entry after TCRdb re-called the 5' RACE reads with MiXCR. The data show fewer than 2,000,000 distinct CDR3 sequences, roughly two fifths seen once. Material: blood. The receptors derive from a human donor in good health.

In its sample, this clonotype was seen many times. The genes are TRBV27 and TRBJ2-2; possibly TRBD1 or TRBD2 for D (5 bases each). V dropped 3 bases and J dropped 4 bases, with 9 bases sitting between them. The CDR3 covers 14 residues. The germline V gene has CDR1 MNHEY and CDR2 SMNVEV (reference sequence). The CDR3 spells CASSFGASTGELFF. The CDR3 bases are TGTGCCAGCAGTTTCGGGGCAAGCACCGGGGAGCTGTTTTTT.

The V call is TRBV4-3, the J call TRBJ1-2; TRBD1 matches 10 bases. CDR1 LGHNA and CDR2 YSLEER come from the germline V gene. The ends lost 4 bases at V and 4 bases at J; junction bases unmatched: 9. CDR3 length: 16 residues. The CDR3 nucleotides read TGCGCCAGCAGCCTTCTGACAGGGGGCGAGATCTATGGCTACACCTTC. The encoded protein is CASSLLTGGEIYGYTF.

The sample holds a few counts of this clonotype. The V call is TRBV11-3, the J call TRBJ2-5; D may be TRBD2 (6 bases). Germline CDR1 is SGHNT and CDR2 is YENEEA. The CDR3 loop spans 14 amino acids. V gave up 5 bases and J gave up 3 bases, with 13 bases separating them. The CDR3 coding sequence is TGTGCCAGCAGCGTCGGGACTTCAAAAGAGACCCAGTACTTC. It codes for CASSVGTSKETQYF.

This clonotype was detected many times. V and J are TRBV10-3 and TRBJ2-1, with 13 bases aligning to TRBD2. Losses at the gene ends were 10 bases for V and 8 bases for J; bases not matched to a gene: 11. This CDR3 contains 15 residues. From germline, CDR1 is ENHRY and CDR2 SYGVKD. The CDR3 DNA is TGTGCCACCCAAACTAGCGGGGGGGCTTTCGATGAGCAGTTCTTC. It yields the protein CATQTSGGAFDEQFF.

This clonotype turned up a few times. Germline is not matched at one junction end, which may reflect a read error. This chain links TRBV15 with TRBJ1-2; 8 positions agree with TRBD1. CDR1 is LNHNV, CDR2 YYDKDF, per germline (reference sequence). The CDR3 is 16 amino acids. The CDR3 region is CATNTTTGAFNYGYTF. DNA for the CDR3: TGTGCCACCAACACAACGACAGGGGCGTTCAACTATGGTTACACCTTC.

The chain couples TRBV7-9 to TRBJ1-2; 8 bases fit TRBD1. CDR3 length: 14 residues. The germline V gene has CDR1 SEHNR and CDR2 FQNEAQ (reference sequence). J gave up 4 bases and V 4 bases, and 5 bases lay outside the gene matches. The CDR3 protein is CASSSGQAAYGYTF. The CDR3 region has the DNA TGTGCCAGCAGCTCGGGACAGGCTGCCTATGGCTACACCTTC.

This clonotype was seen a handful of times. Germline and junction disagree at one end, which may indicate a read error. The V gene is TRBV5-1, the J gene TRBJ2-5; perhaps TRBD1 as D (6 bases). The CDR3 has 14 amino acids. Germline CDR1 reads SGHRS; CDR2 reads YFSETQ. This CDR3 reads CASRLGANQETQYF. The CDR3 coding sequence is TGCGCCAGCAGATTGGGGGCCAACCAAGAGACCCAGTACTTC.

V and J are TRBV9 and TRBJ1-6, with D hard to call. Germline lookup yields CDR1 SGDLS and CDR2 YYNGEE. Trimming cost V 7 bases and J 5 bases, with 7 bases left between them. The CDR3 sequence is 12 residues long. CDR3: CASAGDNSPLHF. Written as DNA, the CDR3 is TGTGCCAGCGCTGGGGATAATTCACCCCTCCACTTT. Drawing the rest from reference TRBV9 and TRBJ1-6, the complete variable domain is DSGVTQTPKHLITATGQRVTLRCSPRSGDLSVYWYQQSLDQGLQFLIQYYNGEERAKGNILERFSAQQFPDLHSELNLSSLELGDSALYFCASAGDNSPLHFGNGTRLTVT.

Only a few counts were recorded for this clonotype. The CDR3: CASRSYRGHEKLFF. CDR3 bases: TGTGCCAGCAGAAGTTACAGGGGGCATGAAAAACTGTTTTTT. The V gene is TRBV3-1, the J gene TRBJ1-4, with 9 bases lining up with TRBD1. The CDR3 length is 14 residues. After removal of 6 bases from V and 6 bases from J, the junction contained 5 bases not matched to a gene. In germline, CDR1 is LGHDT, CDR2 YNNKEL (reference sequence).

On this clonotype: An end of the junction does not agree with germline; a read error may underlie this. V usage is TRBV6-2 or TRBV6-3 and J usage is TRBJ1-5; D unclear. CDR1 is MNHEY and CDR2 is SVGEGT in the germline V gene. CDR3 length: 12 amino acids. The CDR3 sequence is CAGSYWGSSQHF. The CDR3 DNA reads as TGTGCCGGCAGTTACTGGGGTTCGTCCCAGCATTTT.

This chain uses TRBV20-1 with TRBJ2-1; 11 bases line up with TRBD2. With V trimmed by 3 bases and J by 8 bases, 12 bases remained unmatched. The CDR3 covers 16 residues. Germline assignment: CDR1 DFQATT and CDR2 SNEGSKA (reference sequence). As DNA, the CDR3 is TGCAGTGCTAGTCTTAGCGGGGGGGCCTTTGTGGATGAGCAGTTCTTC. Protein sequence: CSASLSGGAFVDEQFF.

This clonotype was found a few times. V gene TRBV20-1 combines with J gene TRBJ1-5; 7 bases map to TRBD1. Germline values: CDR1 DFQATT, CDR2 SNEGSKA (reference sequence). V shed 4 bases and J 0 bases; nucleotides not matched to a gene: 9. The CDR3 spans 16 residues. CDR3 nucleotide sequence: TGCAGTGCTACGACAGGGTCCGGCTATAGCAATCAGCCCCAGCATTTT. Protein: CSATTGSGYSNQPQHF.

Concerning this clonotype: This clone may be a read error of a much larger clone one base away. This chain uses TRBV11-1 with TRBJ2-6; TRBD2 is a possible D gene (6 bases). The CDR3 consists of 18 residues. Germline-derived CDR1 and CDR2 are SGHAT and FQDESV (reference sequence). The CDR3 reads CASSSITGGTGGANVRTF. The CDR3 region has the DNA TGTGCCAGCAGCTCGATCACTGGGGGGACTGGTGGGGCCAACGTCCGGACTTTC.

The V gene is TRBV19, the J gene TRBJ2-7; tentative D call: TRBD1 (6 bases). V dropped 1 base and J dropped 2 bases, with 18 bases sitting between them. The CDR3 loop spans 17 amino acids. Germline V gene sequence: CDR1 LNHDA, CDR2 SQIVND (reference sequence). The CDR3 region is CASSIGTPAGDPYEQYF. The DNA for the CDR3 is TGTGCCAGTAGTATAGGTACCCCCGCAGGGGATCCCTACGAGCAGTACTTC.

This rearrangement joins TRBV7-9 to TRBJ2-3; 9 bases map to TRBD2. This CDR3 spans 15 amino acids. V was clipped by 4 bases and J by 1 base; unmatched bases: 3. The germline V gene has CDR1 SEHNR and CDR2 FQNEAQ (reference sequence). In DNA, the CDR3 is TGTGCCAGCAGCTCCTCTAGCGGGGGCACAGATACGCAGTATTTT. It codes for CASSSSSGGTDTQYF.

On this clonotype: Germline and junction disagree at one end, which may indicate a read error. The rearrangement links TRBV28 to TRBJ2-1; 10 nucleotides line up with TRBD1. The CDR3 is 17 residues long. The germline CDR1 and CDR2 sequences are MDHEN and SYDVKM. CDR3 in DNA: TGTGCCGGCAGTGGCTCAGAGGGACAGGGGTCCTACAATGAGCAGTTCTTC. It codes for CAGSGSEGQGSYNEQFF. Based on the CDR3 plus reference TRBV28 and TRBJ2-1, the full variable domain is DVKVTQSSRYLVKRTGEKVFLECVQDMDHENMFWYRQDPGLGLRLIYFSYDVKMKEKGDIPEGYSVSREKKERFSLILESASTNQTSMYLCAGSGSEGQGSYNEQFFGPGTRLTVL.

This clonotype occurred a few times. The chain carries TRBV4-3 and TRBJ2-7; the match to TRBD1 covers 10 bases. The CDR3 runs to 18 residues. Germline CDR1 is LGHNA and CDR2 is YSLEER. The V segment lost 0 bases and the J segment 2 bases; nucleotides outside the gene matches: 10. CDR3 DNA: TGCGCCAGCAGCCAAGACCCAAAAGGGACAGGGGTCCCCTACGAGCAGTACTTC. Protein: CASSQDPKGTGVPYEQYF.